This T cell receptor (beta chain) comes out of a study of blood T cell repertoires in COVID-19. Whole-study context: Collection of acute and convalescent COVID-19 samples took place in the United States, Italy and Spain. The analysed material was cDNA or gDNA that came from T cells, B-cell-depleted T cells, or PBMCs.

Those who participated ranged in age from about 18 to 95 years and resided in about two dozen US areas. In Cohort 3, a recovered donor had either two negative PCRs, clearance, or symptom resolution. TCRdb's copy holds only in-frame clones and misses some; the assay was immunoSEQ multiplex PCR. The sample includes a few hundred thousand clones, approximately 80% seen only once; the top ten take over 12%. Sample: PBMCs or T cells enriched from blood (not recorded which). The sequence derives from a man in his forties who had recovered from COVID-19.

CDR3 sequence: CASSQSSGGETQYF. The CDR3, as DNA: TGTGCCAGCAGCCAATCCAGCGGCGGAGAGACCCAGTACTTC. J is TRBJ2-5 and V is TRBV4-2; tentative D call: TRBD2 (5 bases). The CDR3 spans 14 residues. V lost 2 bases and J lost 4, with 11 bases in between. Germline CDR1 is LGHNA and CDR2 is YNFKEQ.